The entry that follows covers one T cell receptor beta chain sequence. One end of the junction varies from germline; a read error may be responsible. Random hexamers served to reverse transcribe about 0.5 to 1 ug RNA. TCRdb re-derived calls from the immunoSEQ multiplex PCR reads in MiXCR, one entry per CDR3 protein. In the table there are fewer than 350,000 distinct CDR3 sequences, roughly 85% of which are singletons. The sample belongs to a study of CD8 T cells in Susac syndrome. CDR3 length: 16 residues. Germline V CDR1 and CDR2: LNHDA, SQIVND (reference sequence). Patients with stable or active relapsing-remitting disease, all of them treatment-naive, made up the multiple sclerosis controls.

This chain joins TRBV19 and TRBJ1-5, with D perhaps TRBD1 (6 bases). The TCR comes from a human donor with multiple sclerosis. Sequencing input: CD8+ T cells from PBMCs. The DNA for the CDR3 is TGTGCCAGTAGGCCCCCGTTGACAGGAAGGAATCAACCCCAGCATTTT. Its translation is CASRPPLTGRNQPQHF. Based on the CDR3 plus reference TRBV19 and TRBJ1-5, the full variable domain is DGGITQSPKYLFRKEGQNVTLSCEQNLNHDAMYWYRQDPGQGLRLIYYSQIVNDFQKGDIAEGYSVSREKKESFPLTVTSAQKNPTAFYLCASRPPLTGRNQPQHFGDGTRLSIL.